This T cell receptor (beta chain) came from a study of blood T cell dynamics during melanoma immunotherapy. The CDR3 totals 14 residues. Germline values: CDR1 LNHDA, CDR2 SQIVND (reference sequence). With 6 bases removed from V and 5 bases from J, the gap between germline ends came to 13 bases. Study-wide findings and caveats: Clones driving repertoire changes may be melanoma-specific or general immune activation.

Concerning this clone: What it binds is unknown.

Documented time point: week 3, after first cycle of checkpoint inhibitor. Blood was drawn before treatment and at week 3 after checkpoint blockade. Sequencing used immunoSEQ multiplex PCR; TCRdb keeps in-frame clones, though not all of them. This repertoire shows more than 10,000 clones, 90% to 95% found once; its top ten account for more than 0.15%. Source: effector memory CD8+ T cells from blood, taken from a patient treated with checkpoint blockade. The receptor was isolated from a human donor with melanoma. J is TRBJ2-2 and V is TRBV19, with D possibly matching TRBD1 (6 bases). The CDR3 is CASRAGVETGELFF. Here the CDR3 DNA reads TGTGCCAGTAGGGCAGGGGTAGAGACCGGGGAGCTGTTTTTT.